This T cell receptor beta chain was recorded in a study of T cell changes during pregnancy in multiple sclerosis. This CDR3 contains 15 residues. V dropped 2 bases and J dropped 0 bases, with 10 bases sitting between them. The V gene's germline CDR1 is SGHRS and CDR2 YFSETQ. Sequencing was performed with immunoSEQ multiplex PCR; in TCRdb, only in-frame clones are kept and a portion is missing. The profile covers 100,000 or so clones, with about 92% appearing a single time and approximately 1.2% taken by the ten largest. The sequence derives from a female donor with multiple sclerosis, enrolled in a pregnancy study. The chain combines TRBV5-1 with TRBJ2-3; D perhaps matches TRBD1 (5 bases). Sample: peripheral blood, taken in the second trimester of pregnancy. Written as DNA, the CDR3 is TGCGCCAGCAGCTTTCAGGGTGCCAGCACAGATACGCAGTATTTT. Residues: CASSFQGASTDTQYF.